This T cell receptor (beta chain) was recovered during a study of shared clonotypes between healthy human individuals. Whole-study context: Donors, aged 18 to 49, were two women and a few men.

Sequenced by immunoSEQ multiplex PCR; TCRdb stores in-frame clones only, minus some. The sample lists around 200,000 clones, over 50% occurring once. Remarks on this clone: Its antigen is unknown.

Study findings and constraints: Approximately 5% was the fraction of naive CD4 clonotypes found shared across several donors.

The sample taken for sequencing was memory CD4+ T cells sorted from blood. Subset specified: CD45RA-negative fraction. This TCR was recovered from a man between 25 and 39 years old in good health.

The CDR3 protein is CASSPGVPGYTF. The CDR3 region has the DNA TGTGCCAGCAGCCCGGGGGTTCCTGGCTACACCTTC. This chain links TRBV7-9 with TRBJ1-2; a weak D match, TRBD1 (5 bases). V was shortened by 5 bases and J by 7 bases, with 11 bases between the two germline ends. The CDR3 contains 12 residues. CDR1 and CDR2 (germline): SEHNR, FQNEAQ (reference sequence).